Listed here are 13 T cell receptor beta chains from one sample, sequenced in a study of blood T cell repertoires in COVID-19. Only in-frame clones appear in the TCRdb table, and some are missing; sequencing was by immunoSEQ multiplex PCR. This table has 270,000 or so clones, approximately 82% appearing once. Input material: peripheral blood. The receptors here all came from a woman under 30 with acute or convalescent COVID-19.

CDR3 sequence (DNA): TGCAGCGTTGAAGTTCGTTGGACACCCGACAATGAGCAGTTCTTC. This gives the protein CSVEVRWTPDNEQFF. This chain joins TRBV29-1 and TRBJ2-1; possibly TRBD1 for D (5 bases). Trimming pared 1 base from V and 5 bases from J, leaving 15 bases between. Germline V CDR1 and CDR2: SQVTM, ANQGSEA. This CDR3 is built from 15 residues.

Turning to this clone: One junction end disagrees with the germline gene, perhaps due to a read error. The CDR3 DNA follows: TGTGCCAGTAGTATCCCCCGCACAGGGAACTCTGGCTACACCTTC. Its protein is CASSIPRTGNSGYTF. This chain links TRBV19 with TRBJ1-2; D is possibly TRBD1 (6 bases). The CDR3 extends over 15 amino acids. Germline lookup yields CDR1 LNHDA and CDR2 SQIVND (reference sequence).

The chain uses TRBV27 and TRBJ1-1; D is possibly TRBD1 (6 bases). The V gene's germline CDR1 is MNHEY and CDR2 SMNVEV (reference sequence). V was trimmed by 5 bases and J by 4 bases, leaving 14 bases between them. CDR3 size: 14 residues. CDR3 in DNA: TGTGCCAGCAGTCCAATGGACAGTCGCACTGAAGCTTTCTTT. Its protein product is CASSPMDSRTEAFF.

The chain joins TRBV15 to TRBJ2-7; TRBD1 is a possible D gene (5 bases). The length of the CDR3 is 17 residues. Germline V lookup: CDR1 LNHNV, CDR2 YYDKDF (reference sequence). V gave up 0 bases and J gave up 2 bases, with 17 bases separating them. CDR3 residues: CATSRDLAGLDPYEQYF. The CDR3 DNA follows: TGTGCCACCAGCAGAGATTTGGCAGGGTTGGACCCCTACGAGCAGTACTTC.

This chain links TRBV28 with TRBJ2-5; TRBD1 matches 12 bases. CDR1 is MDHEN, CDR2 SYDVKM, per germline. This CDR3 has 14 amino acids. Trimming removed 2 bases from V and 7 bases from J; junction bases left unmatched: 2. The CDR3 loop reads CASSLGTGGATQYF. CDR3 in DNA: TGTGCCAGCAGTTTAGGGACAGGGGGCGCGACCCAGTACTTC.

This sequence joins TRBV29-1 and TRBJ1-1; D remains unclear. Trimming took 6 bases from V and 1 from J, leaving 6 bases between them. Germline assignment: CDR1 SQVTM and CDR2 ANQGSEA. The CDR3 contains 11 residues. CDR3 sequence: CSVRGNTEAFF. CDR3 nucleotide sequence: TGCAGCGTCCGAGGGAACACTGAAGCTTTCTTT.

This clone was detected only once. The CDR3 nucleotides are TGTGCCAGCAGCTCGCGGGACAGGAACTCTGGAAACACCATATATTTT. This codes for CASSSRDRNSGNTIYF. This rearrangement joins TRBV11-1 to TRBJ1-3; 8 nucleotides agree with TRBD1. The germline V gene has CDR1 SGHAT and CDR2 FQDESV (reference sequence). V lost 4 bases, J lost 0 bases, and 5 bases stayed unmatched. This CDR3 has 16 residues.

This rearrangement joins TRBV3-1 (or the pseudogene TRBV3-2) to TRBJ1-1; the match to TRBD1 covers 8 bases. CDR3 length: 13 amino acids. CDR1 is LGHDT and CDR2 is YNNKEL in the germline V gene (reference sequence). V was clipped by 1 base and J by 8 bases; unmatched bases: 3. This CDR3 is CASSQATGAEAFF. CDR3 DNA: TGTGCCAGCAGCCAAGCGACAGGGGCCGAAGCTTTCTTT.

V and J are TRBV5-4 and TRBJ2-7; maybe TRBD2 (6 bases). This CDR3 comprises 15 residues. The germline V gene encodes CDR1 SGHNT and CDR2 YYREEE (reference sequence). Between the trimmed V and J ends, which lost 3 bases and 0 bases, there was a span of 13 bases. CDR3: CASSWGEGGSYEQYF. In nucleotides, the CDR3 is TGTGCCAGCAGCTGGGGAGAGGGAGGCTCCTACGAGCAGTACTTC.

CDR3 sequence (DNA): TGTGCCAGCAGTTACTTATCGGTGAACACTGAAGCTTTCTTT. Translating gives CASSYLSVNTEAFF. V is TRBV6-5 and J is TRBJ1-1, with no clear D. Germline CDR1 and CDR2: MNHEY and SVGAGI. V was trimmed by 1 base and J by 0 bases, leaving 6 bases between them. This CDR3 has 14 amino acids.

The CDR3 protein is CASSIGGGTGYGYTF. CDR3 nucleotides: TGTGCCAGTAGTATAGGAGGGGGTACTGGCTATGGCTACACCTTC. The chain couples TRBV19 to TRBJ1-2, with D maybe TRBD1 (6 bases). The ends were cut back, 1 base at V and 4 bases at J, with 13 bases in the middle. The CDR3 extends over 15 amino acids. The germline V gene has CDR1 LNHDA and CDR2 SQIVND (reference sequence).

This rearrangement joins TRBV4-3 to TRBJ1-6; possible D gene TRBD1, 5 bases. Germline V gene sequence: CDR1 LGHNA, CDR2 YSLEER. The length of the CDR3 is 14 residues. Trimming cost V 1 base and J 8 bases, with 9 bases left between them. The CDR3 protein is CASSQVVRDSPLHF. The CDR3 nucleotides are TGCGCCAGCAGCCAAGTGGTCAGGGATTCACCCCTCCACTTT.

The genes are TRBV10-3 and TRBJ2-6; 9 nucleotides align to TRBD1. Germline V gives CDR1 ENHRY, CDR2 SYGVKD. The CDR3 extends over 16 amino acids. Germline trimming cut 8 bases from V and 0 bases from J; bases unmatched to any gene: 5. The CDR3 DNA follows: TGTGCCATCGGAGGGACAGGGAGCTCTGGGGCCAACGTCCTGACTTTC. Translating it yields CAIGGTGSSGANVLTF.